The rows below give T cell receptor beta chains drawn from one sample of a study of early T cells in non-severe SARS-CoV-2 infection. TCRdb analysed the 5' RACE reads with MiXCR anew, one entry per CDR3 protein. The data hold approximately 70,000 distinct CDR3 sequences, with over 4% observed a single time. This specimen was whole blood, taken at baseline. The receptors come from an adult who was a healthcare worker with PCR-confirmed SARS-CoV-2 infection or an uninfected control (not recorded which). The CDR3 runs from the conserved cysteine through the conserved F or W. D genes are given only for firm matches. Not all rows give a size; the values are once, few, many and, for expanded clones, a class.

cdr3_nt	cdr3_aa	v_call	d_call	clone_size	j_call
TGTGCCAGCAGTTTAGGCACGAAAGATTCACCCCTCCACTTT	CASSLGTKDSPLHF	TRBV12-3/TRBV12-4	-	many	TRBJ1-6
TGTGCCAGCAGCGGGGGACTAGGCGCAGATACGCAGTATTTT	CASSGGLGADTQYF	TRBV2	TRBD2	-	TRBJ2-3
TGTGCCAGCGGAGTTGGCTACACCTTC	CASGVGYTF	TRBV6-1	-	few	TRBJ1-2
TGTGCCACCAGTGATTTCACCGGGGGGAGGTACGAGCAGTACTTC	CATSDFTGGRYEQYF	TRBV24-1	TRBD2	few	TRBJ2-7
TGTGCCAGCAGCCCCCGACAGGAGGGGCGCGGGGAGCTGTTTTTT	CASSPRQEGRGELFF	TRBV7-6	-	many	TRBJ2-2
TGTGCCAGCAGTGTGTCCAGGGTCATGGGAAATCAGCCCCAGCATTTT	CASSVSRVMGNQPQHF	TRBV2	-	few	TRBJ1-5
TGTGCCAGCAGTATAGACAGGGACAATGAGCAGTTCTTC	CASSIDRDNEQFF	TRBV6-5	TRBD1	-	TRBJ2-1
TGTGCCAGTAGTCCCCGCTTTGCTCACAATGAGCAGTTCTTC	CASSPRFAHNEQFF	TRBV19	-	many	TRBJ2-1
TGTGCCAGCAGCCGAACACAGGGATCCTATGGCTACACCTTC	CASSRTQGSYGYTF	TRBV6-5	-	many	TRBJ1-2
TGTGCCAGCAGCTTGCTCGGGAGCGCAGATACGCAGTATTTT	CASSLLGSADTQYF	TRBV7-2	-	many	TRBJ2-3
TGTGCCAGCTCACCACAGGGAGATGCTGGGGAGCAGTACTTC	CASSPQGDAGEQYF	TRBV18	-	-	TRBJ2-7
TGCAGTGCTCGAAGCACAGGGGTACTTGAAAAACTGTTTTTT	CSARSTGVLEKLFF	TRBV20-1	TRBD1	many	TRBJ1-4
TGTGCCAGCAGTGCCCTCAGGGGGATGAACACTGAAGCTTTCTTT	CASSALRGMNTEAFF	TRBV6-1	TRBD1	many	TRBJ1-1
TGTGCCAGCAGCTTAGTCGGTAACACCGGGGAGCTGTTTTTT	CASSLVGNTGELFF	TRBV7-7	-	-	TRBJ2-2
TGCAGCGTTGAAGTGGGAAAGGGGAACACTGAAGCTTTCTTT	CSVEVGKGNTEAFF	TRBV29-1	-	few	TRBJ1-1
TGTGCCAGCAGCGTGGTAACTGAAGCTTTCTTT	CASSVVTEAFF	TRBV9	-	-	TRBJ1-1
TGCAGCGTTGAATTAACTTACGAGCAGTACTTC	CSVELTYEQYF	TRBV29-1	-	many	TRBJ2-7
TGCAGTGCCGCGCGTATGGCTAGCACAGATACGCAGTATTTT	CSAARMASTDTQYF	TRBV20-1	-	few	TRBJ2-3
TGTGCCTGGAGTAATGGGCGGGACAGCAATCAGCCCCAGCATTTT	CAWSNGRDSNQPQHF	TRBV30	-	many	TRBJ1-5
TGTGCCAGCAGTTCCAGTCCACCGTTGGAGGAGCAGTTCTTC	CASSSSPPLEEQFF	TRBV7-9	-	-	TRBJ2-1
TGTGCCAGCAGTTTGGTGGGGACAGACCTTAGCAATCAGCCCCAGCATTTT	CASSLVGTDLSNQPQHF	TRBV12-3/TRBV12-4	TRBD1	many	TRBJ1-5
TGCAGTGCTGGACTCCAACAGCGCCGGAAAGAGACCCAGTACTTC	CSAGLQQRRKETQYF	TRBV20-1	-	-	TRBJ2-5
TGCGCCAGCGCAGAGACCCAGTACTTC	CASAETQYF	TRBV5-1	-	few	TRBJ2-5
TGTGCCAGCAGCCGGACCCCTATTAGGAGCGGATCCCAAGAGACCCAGTACTTC	CASSRTPIRSGSQETQYF	TRBV12-3/TRBV12-4	-	many	TRBJ2-5
TGCGCCAGCAGCCAACCCGGGCCCCAAAGGTACTTC	CASSQPGPQRYF	TRBV4-1	-	-	TRBJ2-7
TGTGCCAGCAGCCCAGACAGAACGTACATGAACACTGAAGCTTTCTTT	CASSPDRTYMNTEAFF	TRBV7-2	-	many	TRBJ1-1
TGTGCCAGCAGTTTCAGCGTCAATTATCAGCCCCAGCATTTT	CASSFSVNYQPQHF	TRBV27	-	-	TRBJ1-5
TGCAGTGCTACAGGATTCTCTGGGGCCAACGTCCTGACTTTC	CSATGFSGANVLTF	TRBV20-1	-	many	TRBJ2-6
TGTGCCAGCAGCCCTAGCCCTAATCCGCTGGGGATCTACGAGCAGTACTTC	CASSPSPNPLGIYEQYF	TRBV7-6	-	many	TRBJ2-7
TGTGCCAGTATGGGGCGCGGGGAAAAACTGTTTTTT	CASMGRGEKLFF	TRBV19	-	-	TRBJ1-4
TGTGCCAGCAGTTACGAGTTGGGGGAACAGACAGGAACGGAGACCCAGTACTTC	CASSYELGEQTGTETQYF	TRBV6-5	-	few	TRBJ2-5
TGTGCCAGCAGTCGGCCAACAGGGGCGGTCCAGCCCCAGCATTTT	CASSRPTGAVQPQHF	TRBV28	TRBD1	many	TRBJ1-5
TGTGCCAGCACCGGGGGTAACTACGAGCAGTACTTC	CASTGGNYEQYF	TRBV7-9	-	many	TRBJ2-7
TGTGCCAGCAGCTTAGGAAGAGAAGAGACCCAGTACTTC	CASSLGREETQYF	TRBV11-3	-	-	TRBJ2-5
TGTGCCAGCAGTGTGGCGGGAGGGCCGGAGGAGACCCAGTACTTC	CASSVAGGPEETQYF	TRBV2	TRBD2	-	TRBJ2-5
TGTGCCTGGACCAGGGTTGAGGGACCGCCTAATGATCCCCTCCACTTT	CAWTRVEGPPNDPLHF	TRBV30	-	few	TRBJ1-6
TGCAGTGCTTCCCTATCCGGACAGGGGAGGCCCTACGAGCAGTACTTC	CSASLSGQGRPYEQYF	TRBV20-1	TRBD1	-	TRBJ2-7
TGTGCAAGTCGCTTGCTTCCGGGACATATGGATGGCTACACCTTC	CASRLLPGHMDGYTF	TRBV12-2	-	few	TRBJ1-2
TGTGCCAGCTCACCTGACACAGGGGGCAGATCACCCCTCCACTTT	CASSPDTGGRSPLHF	TRBV18	TRBD1	-	TRBJ1-6
TGTGCCAGTAGTCATCCAGCCCTAACTAATGAAAAACTGTTTTTT	CASSHPALTNEKLFF	TRBV19	-	many	TRBJ1-4
TGTGCCATCAGTGAGTCTGGAGGGAGTGGCTACACCTTC	CAISESGGSGYTF	TRBV10-3	-	many	TRBJ1-2
TGTGCCAGCAGCCACGGGGGCGACACTGAAGCTTTCTTT	CASSHGGDTEAFF	TRBV11-3	-	many	TRBJ1-1
TGTGCCAGCAGCCAAACGGGACATGCTTTCTTT	CASSQTGHAFF	TRBV6-2/TRBV6-3	-	-	TRBJ1-1
TGTGCCAGCAGCCGAACTAGCGGGAGTGGCACCGGGGAGCTGTTTTTT	CASSRTSGSGTGELFF	TRBV3-1	TRBD2	-	TRBJ2-2
TGTGCCAGCAGCTGGAAACCGGGACAGGGGGCCCGAAATGAGCAGTTCTTC	CASSWKPGQGARNEQFF	TRBV5-6	TRBD1	many	TRBJ2-1
TGTGCCAGCAGTTACTCAACAGGGAACCACGAGCAGTACTTC	CASSYSTGNHEQYF	TRBV6-5	-	many	TRBJ2-7
TGCGCCAGCAGCCAAGTTGGGGGCAGGACCGGGGAGCTGTTTTTT	CASSQVGGRTGELFF	TRBV4-1	-	few	TRBJ2-2
TGTGCCAGCAGCTTCTCGGGGGCGAGGTATAATTCACCCCTCCACTTT	CASSFSGARYNSPLHF	TRBV5-6	-	few	TRBJ1-6
TGTGCCAGCAGCTCGACTAGCGGGAGTCAGTATGAGCAGTTCTTC	CASSSTSGSQYEQFF	TRBV7-2	TRBD2	few	TRBJ2-1
TGTGCCAGCAGCTTAAAGTCAACAGTCAACGAGCAGTACTTC	CASSLKSTVNEQYF	TRBV7-8	-	many	TRBJ2-7
TGTGCCAGCTGGGGCTTAAACAACTATGGCTACACCTTC	CASWGLNNYGYTF	TRBV7-9	-	-	TRBJ1-2
TGTGCCAGCAGCGATACACGAGGGGGTCACACTGAAGCTTTCTTT	CASSDTRGGHTEAFF	TRBV7-9	-	many	TRBJ1-1
TGTGCCAGCAGTTTACAGGGTAGCGGGAGGGCAGGCAATGAGCAGTTCTTC	CASSLQGSGRAGNEQFF	TRBV12-3/TRBV12-4	TRBD2	-	TRBJ2-1
TGTGCCAGCAGCTCGGGGACTAGCGTCAATGAGCAGTTCTTC	CASSSGTSVNEQFF	TRBV7-9	TRBD2	-	TRBJ2-1
TGTGCCAGCAGCATCCGGGACTGGACCGAGCAGTTCTTC	CASSIRDWTEQFF	TRBV7-6	-	many	TRBJ2-1
TGTGCCAGCAGCTTAGTCGGGACAGGGAAGAGCTCCTACGAGCAGTACTTC	CASSLVGTGKSSYEQYF	TRBV11-2	TRBD1	few	TRBJ2-7
TGTGCCAGCTCACCCCTAGCGGGAGTGGGGTTCAATGAGCAGTTCTTC	CASSPLAGVGFNEQFF	TRBV18	TRBD2	few	TRBJ2-1
TGTGCCACCAGTGATTTCGCGGAAACAACTGGTGGCTACACCTTC	CATSDFAETTGGYTF	TRBV24-1	-	-	TRBJ1-2
TGTGCCAGCAGCGCCGACCGCGGGGAGACCCAGTACTTC	CASSADRGETQYF	TRBV11-2	-	many	TRBJ2-5
TGCAGTGCTAGAGCCGGGACGAATGAGCAGTTCTTC	CSARAGTNEQFF	TRBV20-1	-	many	TRBJ2-1